This is a list of T cell receptor beta chains from one sample in a study of sequential checkpoint blockade in melanoma. TCRdb's table, derived via immunoSEQ multiplex PCR, lists solely in-frame clones and lacks some. The table includes roughly 12,000 clones, 60% to 80% detected once. The sequenced sample was CD8+ T cells sorted from blood (inferred from file names), obtained from a patient given nivolumab and ipilimumab in sequence. All receptors derive from a human donor with melanoma. The CDR3 runs from the conserved cysteine through the conserved F or W. The D gene is left open where the match is weak. Where a row states a size, it is once, few, many or the class of an expanded clone; other rows omit it.

clone_size: NA; j_call: TRBJ2-5; d_call: NA; v_call: TRBV7-6; cdr3_nt: TGTGCCAGCAGCCCTCCCCCCGGGGAGACCCAGTACTTC; cdr3_aa: CASSPPPGETQYF
clone_size: once; j_call: TRBJ1-2; d_call: NA; v_call: TRBV9; cdr3_nt: TGTGCCAGCAGCGTAACAGGAGCTAACTATGGCTACACCTTC; cdr3_aa: CASSVTGANYGYTF
clone_size: NA; j_call: TRBJ2-1; d_call: NA; v_call: TRBV4-1; cdr3_nt: TGCGCCAGCAGCCAAGATACTACCGACGTCTACAATGAGCAGTTCTTC; cdr3_aa: CASSQDTTDVYNEQFF
clone_size: NA; j_call: TRBJ2-1; d_call: TRBD1; v_call: TRBV14; cdr3_nt: TGTGCCAGCAGCCAGCTCAGAGGGGACAGGGCCCACAATGAGCAGTTCTTC; cdr3_aa: CASSQLRGDRAHNEQFF
clone_size: NA; j_call: TRBJ1-5; d_call: NA; v_call: TRBV4-2; cdr3_nt: TGTGCCAGCAGCCAAGATCAGTATAGCAATCAGCCCCAGCATTTT; cdr3_aa: CASSQDQYSNQPQHF
clone_size: NA; j_call: TRBJ2-5; d_call: NA; v_call: TRBV7-9; cdr3_nt: TGTGCCGGATCGGACATTCAAGAGACCCAGTACTTC; cdr3_aa: CAGSDIQETQYF
clone_size: NA; j_call: TRBJ2-7; d_call: TRBD2; v_call: TRBV5-1; cdr3_nt: TGCGCCAGCCGACTGGCGGGGGGGCCGAACGAGCAGTACTTC; cdr3_aa: CASRLAGGPNEQYF
clone_size: NA; j_call: TRBJ2-7; d_call: TRBD2; v_call: TRBV13; cdr3_nt: TGTGCCAGCAGCTTTCGGGTCGCGGGAGGGGGGGCCCAGGAGCAGTACTTC; cdr3_aa: CASSFRVAGGGAQEQYF
clone_size: NA; j_call: TRBJ2-7; d_call: NA; v_call: TRBV27; cdr3_nt: TGTGCCAGCAGTTTGAGTGGCGGCTCCTACGAGCAGTACTTC; cdr3_aa: CASSLSGGSYEQYF
clone_size: NA; j_call: TRBJ2-3; d_call: TRBD1; v_call: TRBV9; cdr3_nt: TGTGCCAGCAGACCGAGCTTGGGACAGGGACCAGATACGCAGTATTTT; cdr3_aa: CASRPSLGQGPDTQYF